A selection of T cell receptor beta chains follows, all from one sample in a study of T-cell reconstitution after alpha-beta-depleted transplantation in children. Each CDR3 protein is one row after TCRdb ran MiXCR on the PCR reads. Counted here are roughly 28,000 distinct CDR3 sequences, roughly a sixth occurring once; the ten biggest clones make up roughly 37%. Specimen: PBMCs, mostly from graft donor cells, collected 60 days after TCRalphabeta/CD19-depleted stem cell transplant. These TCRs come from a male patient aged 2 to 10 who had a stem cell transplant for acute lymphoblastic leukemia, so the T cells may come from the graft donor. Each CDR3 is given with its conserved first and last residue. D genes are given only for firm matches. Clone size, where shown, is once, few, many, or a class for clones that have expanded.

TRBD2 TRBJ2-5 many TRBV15 TGTGCCACCAGCAGAGGATTAGCGGGAGGGCCGGGGGAGACCCAGTACTTC CATSRGLAGGPGETQYF
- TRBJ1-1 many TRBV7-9 TGTGCCGCGACCGACAAGAACACTGAAGCTTTCTTT CAATDKNTEAFF
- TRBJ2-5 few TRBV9 TGTGCCAGCAGTTGGGGGGCTGGGGAGACCCAGTACTTC CASSWGAGETQYF
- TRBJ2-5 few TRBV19 TGTGCCAGTAGTGTTCAAGAGACCCAGTACTTC CASSVQETQYF
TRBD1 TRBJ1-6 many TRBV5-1 TGCGCCAGCAGCTCCCGGGACAGGGGGCAATCACCCCTCCACTTT CASSSRDRGQSPLHF
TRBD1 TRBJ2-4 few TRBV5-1 TGCGCCAGCAGCTTACAGGGGGCGGGAAACATTCAGTACTTC CASSLQGAGNIQYF
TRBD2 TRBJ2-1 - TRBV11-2 TGTGCCAGCAGCTTAGTGGGGGGGGAGGCCAATGAGCAGTTCTTC CASSLVGGEANEQFF
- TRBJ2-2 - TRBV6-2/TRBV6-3 TGTGCCAGCAGTCTTCCCGTTCGGAACACCGGGGAGCTGTTTTTT CASSLPVRNTGELFF
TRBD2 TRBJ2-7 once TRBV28 TGTGCCAGCAGTTTACAGGGACTAGCGAGCTCCTACGAGCAGTACTTC CASSLQGLASSYEQYF
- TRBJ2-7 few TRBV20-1 TGCAGTGCTCAAAAGACACGCCTATACGAGCAGTACTTC CSAQKTRLYEQYF
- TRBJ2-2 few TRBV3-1 TGTGCCAGCAGGCGCGCATCTATCACCGGGGAGCTGTTTTTT CASRRASITGELFF
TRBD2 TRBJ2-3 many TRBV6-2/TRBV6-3 TGTGCCAGCAGTTACCCCTCCCTAGCGGGGGTAGGGAGCACAGATACGCAGTATTTT CASSYPSLAGVGSTDTQYF
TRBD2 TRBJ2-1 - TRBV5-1 TGCGCCAGCAGCTTGGGGACTAGCGGGAAGAATGAGCAGTTCTTC CASSLGTSGKNEQFF
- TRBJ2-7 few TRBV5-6 TGTGCCAGCGACGGACAGCTGAGCCCTAGCTCCTACGAGCAGTACTTC CASDGQLSPSSYEQYF
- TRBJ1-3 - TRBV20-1 TGCAGTGCTAGGCACCTACAGGGTATCTCTGGAAACACCATATATTTT CSARHLQGISGNTIYF
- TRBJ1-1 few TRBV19 TGTGCCAGTATTGGAAGAGGGCTAGTGAGCACTGAAGCTTTCTTT CASIGRGLVSTEAFF
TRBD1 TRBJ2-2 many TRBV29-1 TGCAGCGTTAGGACAGGGTCGAACACCGGGGAGCTGTTTTTT CSVRTGSNTGELFF
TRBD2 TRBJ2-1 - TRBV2 TGTGCCAGCAGAGATGGGAAATCTGGCCTAGCGGATGAGCAGTTCTTC CASRDGKSGLADEQFF
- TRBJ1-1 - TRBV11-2 TGTGCCAGCAGCTTAGGATTAGGGGGAGTCTTCACTGAAGCTTTCTTT CASSLGLGGVFTEAFF
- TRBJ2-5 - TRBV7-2 TGTGCCAGCCCTCAGACAGCCGCTGAGACCCAGTACTTC CASPQTAAETQYF
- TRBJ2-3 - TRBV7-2 TGTGCCAGCAGCTTAGGTAGTATTACGCAGTATTTT CASSLGSITQYF
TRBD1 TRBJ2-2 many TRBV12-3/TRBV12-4 TGTGCCAGCAGTTTATGGCAGGGGGTGAACACCGGGGAGCTGTTTTTT CASSLWQGVNTGELFF
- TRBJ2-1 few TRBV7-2 TGTGCCAGCAGCCCGACCATCAACAATGAGCAGTTCTTC CASSPTINNEQFF
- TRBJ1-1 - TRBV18 TGTGCCAGCTCACCACCTCGGGCAGCGAACACTGAAGCTTTCTTT CASSPPRAANTEAFF
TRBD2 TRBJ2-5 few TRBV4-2 TGTGCCAGCAGCCCTCGGCGGGGGGAATTAGAGACCCAGTACTTC CASSPRRGELETQYF
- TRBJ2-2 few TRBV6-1 TGTGCCAGCAGCCGAGAGCGGACCCTCACCGGGGAGCTGTTTTTT CASSRERTLTGELFF
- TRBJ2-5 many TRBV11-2 TGTGCCAGCAGCTTAGTCCTCCAGCGAGAGACCCAGTACTTC CASSLVLQRETQYF
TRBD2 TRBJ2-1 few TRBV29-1 TGCAGAGCAACTAGCGGGAGTGGGAGTGAGCAGTTCTTC CRATSGSGSEQFF
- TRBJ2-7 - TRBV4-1 TGCGCCAGCAGCCAAGTAGCAGGGATCGCCTACGAGCAGTACTTC CASSQVAGIAYEQYF
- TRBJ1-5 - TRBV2 TGTGCCAGCAGTTTCTTAGGTGGGGACTTTAGCAATCAGCCCCAGCATTTT CASSFLGGDFSNQPQHF
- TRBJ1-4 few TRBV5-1 TGCGCCAGCAGCGATAAGGGGGCAACTAATGAAAAACTGTTTTTT CASSDKGATNEKLFF
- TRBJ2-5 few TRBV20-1 TGCAGTGCTAGAGGGGGCTACGAGAGGACCCAGTACTTC CSARGGYERTQYF
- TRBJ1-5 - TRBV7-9 TGTGCCAGCACCCACTACAGGGATTTTAGCAATCAGCCCCAGCATTTT CASTHYRDFSNQPQHF
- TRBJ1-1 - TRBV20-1 TGCAGTGCTAGGATCTTGGGACCGACGACTGAAGCTTTCTTT CSARILGPTTEAFF
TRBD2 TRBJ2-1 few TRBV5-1 TGCGCCAGCAGCTTTGGGAGACTAGCTTACTACAATGAGCAGTTCTTC CASSFGRLAYYNEQFF
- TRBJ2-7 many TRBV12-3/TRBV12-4 TGTGCCAGCAGTTTACGGGGGGCGAGCTCCTACGAGCAGTACTTC CASSLRGASSYEQYF
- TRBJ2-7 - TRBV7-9 TGTGCCAGCAGCTCGGCGGGGAACTCCTACGAGCAGTACTTC CASSSAGNSYEQYF
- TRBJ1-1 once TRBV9 TGTGCCAGCAGCGTAGTCCGGGAACTGCCCACTGAAGCTTTCTTT CASSVVRELPTEAFF
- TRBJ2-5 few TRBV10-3 TGTGCCATCAGTTCCGTACAGGGTTTTGAGACCCAGTACTTC CAISSVQGFETQYF
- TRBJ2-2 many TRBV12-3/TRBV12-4 TGTGCCAGCAGTTCCTCGACTAGTGGCACCGGGGAGCTGTTTTTT CASSSSTSGTGELFF
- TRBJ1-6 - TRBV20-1 TGCAGTGCTAAGGAGGCCATGAGGTCACCCCTCCACTTT CSAKEAMRSPLHF
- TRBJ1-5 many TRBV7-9 TGTGCCAGCAGCTTAGGTGATCAGCCCCAGCATTTT CASSLGDQPQHF
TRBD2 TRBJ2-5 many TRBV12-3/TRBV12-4 TGTGCCAGCAGTCGGACTAGCGGGGGGAACCAAGAGACCCAGTACTTC CASSRTSGGNQETQYF
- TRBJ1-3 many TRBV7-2 TGTGCCAGCAGCAGTTACACCAGCTCTGGAAACACCATATATTTT CASSSYTSSGNTIYF
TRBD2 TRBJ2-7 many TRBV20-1 TGCAGTGCTAGAGATTCAGCGGGAGGGGGCTACGAGCAGTACTTC CSARDSAGGGYEQYF
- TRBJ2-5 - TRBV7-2 TGTGCCAGCAGCTTAACCTTTCGGGAGACCCAGTACTTC CASSLTFRETQYF
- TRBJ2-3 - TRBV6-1 TGTGCCAGCATCGACAGTCAAGCAGATACGCAGTATTTT CASIDSQADTQYF
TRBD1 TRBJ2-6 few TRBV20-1 TGCAGTGCCTCGACAGGGGGCGCTGGGGCCAACGTCCTGACTTTC CSASTGGAGANVLTF
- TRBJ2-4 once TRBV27 TGTGCCAGCAGTTTACTGTCCAGCCATGCGGGAAACATTCAGTACTTC CASSLLSSHAGNIQYF
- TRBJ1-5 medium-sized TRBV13 TGTGCCAGCAGCTTACAAAGGAATCAGCCCCAGCATTTT CASSLQRNQPQHF
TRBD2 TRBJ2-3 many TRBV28 TGTGCCAGCATGGCGGGAGAAGATACGCAGTATTTT CASMAGEDTQYF
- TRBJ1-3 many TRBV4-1 TGCGCCAGCAGCCAAGATCGGGTAGGCGGGGCTGCTGGAAACACCATATATTTT CASSQDRVGGAAGNTIYF
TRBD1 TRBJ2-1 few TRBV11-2 TGTGCCAGCAGCTGGACAGGGGGCGCGGGCAATGAGCAGTTCTTC CASSWTGGAGNEQFF
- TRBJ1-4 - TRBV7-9 TGTGCCAGCAGCTTAGAGCAGGGGCGCAATGAAAAACTGTTTTTT CASSLEQGRNEKLFF
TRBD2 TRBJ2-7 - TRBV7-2 TGTGCCAGCAGCCCTTTGCGGGGGGAGGTCGAGCAGTACTTC CASSPLRGEVEQYF